The present T cell receptor beta chain was sequenced within a study of monozygotic twins with inflammatory bowel disease. Findings of the study overall: IBD patients shared fewer clonotypes with other individuals than healthy twins, especially patients with disease activity signs. The study found lower TCRbeta diversity (inverse Simpson) in IBD patients than in healthy co-twins.

In the case of this clonotype: Its specificity is not known.

From its re-call of the 5' RACE reads, TCRdb lists each CDR3 protein once, without DNA. The sample's table shows 200,000 to 250,000 distinct CDR3 sequences. From germline, CDR1 is GTSNPN and CDR2 SVGIG (reference sequence). The CDR3 covers 15 residues. Each donor had approximately 2.4 ml of blood drawn. Investigators pulled total RNA out of whole blood and did not sort T cells. The chain is built from TRBV30 and TRBJ2-1; TCRdb reports TRBD1, a call that lacks DNA to check it against. The material sequenced was blood. This clonotype originated in a human donor with ulcerative colitis or Crohn's disease, or a healthy co-twin of an affected twin (not recorded which). CDR3 residues: CAWVIGTGVYNEQFF.